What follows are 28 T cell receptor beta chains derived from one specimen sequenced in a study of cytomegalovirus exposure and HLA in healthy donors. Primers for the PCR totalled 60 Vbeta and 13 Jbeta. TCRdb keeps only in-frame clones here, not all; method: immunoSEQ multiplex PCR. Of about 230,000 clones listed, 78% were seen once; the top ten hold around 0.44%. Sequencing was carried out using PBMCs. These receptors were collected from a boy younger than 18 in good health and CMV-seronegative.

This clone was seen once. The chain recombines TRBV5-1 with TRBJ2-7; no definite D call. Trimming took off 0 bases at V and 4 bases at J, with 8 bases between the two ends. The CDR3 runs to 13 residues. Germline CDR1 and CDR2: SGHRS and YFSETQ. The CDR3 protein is CASSLGAPYEQYF. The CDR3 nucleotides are TGCGCCAGCAGCTTGGGAGCGCCGTACGAGCAGTACTTC.

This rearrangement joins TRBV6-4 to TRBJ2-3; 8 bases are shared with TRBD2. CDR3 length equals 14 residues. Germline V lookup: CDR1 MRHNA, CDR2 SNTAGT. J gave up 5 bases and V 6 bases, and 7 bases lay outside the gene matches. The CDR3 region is CASSAGLGLDTQYF. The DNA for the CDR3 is TGTGCCAGCAGCGCGGGACTAGGGTTAGATACGCAGTATTTT.

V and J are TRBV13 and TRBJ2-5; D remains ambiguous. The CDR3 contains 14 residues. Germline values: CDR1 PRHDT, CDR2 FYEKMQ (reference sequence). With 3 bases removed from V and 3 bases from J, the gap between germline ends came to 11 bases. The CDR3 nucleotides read TGTGCCAGCAGCTTGTCAGGATTAAAAGAGACCCAGTACTTC. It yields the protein CASSLSGLKETQYF.

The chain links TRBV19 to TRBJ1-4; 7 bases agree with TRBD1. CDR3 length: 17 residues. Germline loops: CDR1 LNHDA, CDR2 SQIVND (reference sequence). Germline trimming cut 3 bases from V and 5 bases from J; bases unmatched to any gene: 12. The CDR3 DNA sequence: TGTGCCAGTAGTATCCGCAGAGAGACAGGGATGAATGAAAAACTGTTTTTT. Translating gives CASSIRRETGMNEKLFF.

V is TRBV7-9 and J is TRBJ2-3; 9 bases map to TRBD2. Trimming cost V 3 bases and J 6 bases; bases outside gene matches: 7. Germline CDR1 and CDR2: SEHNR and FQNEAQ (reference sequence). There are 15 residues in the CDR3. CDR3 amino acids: CASSFSGSFGDTQYF. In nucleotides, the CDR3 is TGTGCCAGCAGCTTTAGCGGGAGTTTCGGTGATACGCAGTATTTT.

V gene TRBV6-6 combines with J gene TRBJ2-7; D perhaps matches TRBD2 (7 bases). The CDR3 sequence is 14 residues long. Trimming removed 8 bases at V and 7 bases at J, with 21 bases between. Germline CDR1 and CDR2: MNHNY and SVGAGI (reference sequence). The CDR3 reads CASWSGRGAREQYF. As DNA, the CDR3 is TGTGCCAGCTGGTCCGGTCGGGGGGCTAGGGAGCAGTACTTC.

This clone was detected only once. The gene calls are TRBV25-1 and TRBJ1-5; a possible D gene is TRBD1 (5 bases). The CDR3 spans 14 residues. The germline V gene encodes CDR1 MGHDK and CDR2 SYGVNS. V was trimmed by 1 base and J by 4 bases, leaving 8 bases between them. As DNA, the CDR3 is TGTGCCAGCAGTGAATGGGGGGGAAATCAGCCCCAGCATTTT. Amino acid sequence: CASSEWGGNQPQHF.

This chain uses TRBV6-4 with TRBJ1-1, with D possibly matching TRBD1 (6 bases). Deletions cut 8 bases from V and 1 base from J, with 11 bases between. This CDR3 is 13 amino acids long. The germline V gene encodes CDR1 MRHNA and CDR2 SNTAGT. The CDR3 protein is CASAETGNTEAFF. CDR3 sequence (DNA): TGTGCCAGCGCCGAGACAGGGAACACTGAAGCTTTCTTT.

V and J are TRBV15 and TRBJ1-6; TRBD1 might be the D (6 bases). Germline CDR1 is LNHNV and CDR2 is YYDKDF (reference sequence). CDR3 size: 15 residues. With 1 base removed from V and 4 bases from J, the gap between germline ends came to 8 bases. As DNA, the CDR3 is TGTGCCACCAGCAGAGTGACAGGTTATAATTCACCCCTCCACTTT. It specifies CATSRVTGYNSPLHF.

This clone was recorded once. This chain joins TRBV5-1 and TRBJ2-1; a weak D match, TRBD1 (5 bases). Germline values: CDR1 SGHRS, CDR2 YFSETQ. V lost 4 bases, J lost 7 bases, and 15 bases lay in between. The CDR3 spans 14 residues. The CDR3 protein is CASSRSGRENEQFF. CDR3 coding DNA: TGCGCCAGCAGCCGCAGTGGCAGGGAAAATGAGCAGTTCTTC.

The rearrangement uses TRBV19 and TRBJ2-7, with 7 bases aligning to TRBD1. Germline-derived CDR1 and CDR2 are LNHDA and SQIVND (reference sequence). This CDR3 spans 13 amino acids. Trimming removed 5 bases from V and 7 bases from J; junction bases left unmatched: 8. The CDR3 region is CASSVSRGWEQYF. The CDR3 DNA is TGTGCCAGTAGTGTCTCCAGGGGGTGGGAGCAGTACTTC. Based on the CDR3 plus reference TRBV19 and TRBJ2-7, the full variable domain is DGGITQSPKYLFRKEGQNVTLSCEQNLNHDAMYWYRQDPGQGLRLIYYSQIVNDFQKGDIAEGYSVSREKKESFPLTVTSAQKNPTAFYLCASSVSRGWEQYFGPGTRLTVT.

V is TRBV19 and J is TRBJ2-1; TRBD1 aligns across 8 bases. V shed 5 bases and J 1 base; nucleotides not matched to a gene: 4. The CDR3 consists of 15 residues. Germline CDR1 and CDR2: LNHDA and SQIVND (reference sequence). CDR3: CASSRDRFSYNEQFF. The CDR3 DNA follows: TGTGCCAGTAGTCGGGACAGGTTTTCCTACAATGAGCAGTTCTTC.

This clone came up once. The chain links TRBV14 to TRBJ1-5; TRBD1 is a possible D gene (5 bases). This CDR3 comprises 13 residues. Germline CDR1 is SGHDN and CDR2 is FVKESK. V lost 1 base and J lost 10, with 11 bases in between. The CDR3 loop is CASSQAVWGPQHF. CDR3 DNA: TGTGCCAGCAGCCAAGCGGTGTGGGGCCCCCAGCATTTT.

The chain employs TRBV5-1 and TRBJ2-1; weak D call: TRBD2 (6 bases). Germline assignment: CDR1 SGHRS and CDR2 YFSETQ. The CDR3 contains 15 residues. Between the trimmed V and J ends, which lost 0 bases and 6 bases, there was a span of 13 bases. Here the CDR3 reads CASSLGRGSGNEQFF. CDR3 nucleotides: TGCGCCAGCAGCTTGGGACGGGGGTCAGGCAATGAGCAGTTCTTC.

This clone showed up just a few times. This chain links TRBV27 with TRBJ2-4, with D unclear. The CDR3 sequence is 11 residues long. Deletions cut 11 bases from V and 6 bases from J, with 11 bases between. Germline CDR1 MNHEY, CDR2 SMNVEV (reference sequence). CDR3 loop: CALGRGNIQYF. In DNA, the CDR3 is TGTGCCTTGGGTAGAGGAAACATTCAGTACTTC.

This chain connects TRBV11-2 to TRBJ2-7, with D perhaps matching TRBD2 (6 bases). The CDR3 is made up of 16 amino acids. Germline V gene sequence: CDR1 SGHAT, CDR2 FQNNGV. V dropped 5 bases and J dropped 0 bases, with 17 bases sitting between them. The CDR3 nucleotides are TGTGCCAGCAGCCCTGGGCCGGGAGCAAGCTCCTACGAGCAGTACTTC. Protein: CASSPGPGASSYEQYF.

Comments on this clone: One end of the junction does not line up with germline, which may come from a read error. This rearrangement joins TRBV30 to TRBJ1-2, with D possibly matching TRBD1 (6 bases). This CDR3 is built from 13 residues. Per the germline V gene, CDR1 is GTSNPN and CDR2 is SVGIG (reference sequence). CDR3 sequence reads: CGWGRGGDYGYTF. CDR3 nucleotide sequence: TGTGGCTGGGGGAGGGGGGGGGACTATGGCTACACCTTC.

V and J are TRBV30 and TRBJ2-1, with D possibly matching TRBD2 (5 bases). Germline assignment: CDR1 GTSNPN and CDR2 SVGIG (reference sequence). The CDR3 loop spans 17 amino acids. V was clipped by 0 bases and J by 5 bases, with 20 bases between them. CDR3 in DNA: TGTGCCTGGAGTGTAGACCGGGGTCCCGGTGGCAACAATGAGCAGTTCTTC. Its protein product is CAWSVDRGPGGNNEQFF.

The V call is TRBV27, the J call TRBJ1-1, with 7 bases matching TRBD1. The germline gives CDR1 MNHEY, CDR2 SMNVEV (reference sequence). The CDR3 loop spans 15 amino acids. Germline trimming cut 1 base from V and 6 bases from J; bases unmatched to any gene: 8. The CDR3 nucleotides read TGTGCCAGCAGTTTATTTAGGGGGCGGGTCGCTGAAGCTTTCTTT. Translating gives CASSLFRGRVAEAFF.

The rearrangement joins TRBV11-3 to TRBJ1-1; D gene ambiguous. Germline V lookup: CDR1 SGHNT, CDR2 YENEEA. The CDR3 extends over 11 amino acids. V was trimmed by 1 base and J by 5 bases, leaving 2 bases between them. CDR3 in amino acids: CASSLATEAFF. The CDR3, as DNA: TGTGCCAGCAGCTTAGCTACTGAAGCTTTCTTT.

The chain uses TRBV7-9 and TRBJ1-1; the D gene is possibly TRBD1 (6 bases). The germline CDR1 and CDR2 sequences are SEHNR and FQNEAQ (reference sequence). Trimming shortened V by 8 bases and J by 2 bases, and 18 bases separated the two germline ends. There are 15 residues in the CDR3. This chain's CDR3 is CASLHFGGLNTEAFF. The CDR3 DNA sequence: TGTGCCAGCCTCCATTTCGGGGGGCTCAACACTGAAGCTTTCTTT. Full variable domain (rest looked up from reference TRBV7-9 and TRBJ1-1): DTGVSQNPRHKITKRGQNVTFRCDPISEHNRLYWYRQTLGQGPEFLTYFQNEAQLEKSRLLSDRFSAERPKGSFSTLEIQRTEQGDSAMYLCASLHFGGLNTEAFFGQGTRLTVV.

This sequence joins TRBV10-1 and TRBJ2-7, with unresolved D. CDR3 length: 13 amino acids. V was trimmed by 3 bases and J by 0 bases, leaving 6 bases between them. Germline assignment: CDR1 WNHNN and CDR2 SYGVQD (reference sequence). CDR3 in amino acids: CASSETDSYEQYF. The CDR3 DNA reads TGCGCCAGCAGTGAAACAGACTCCTACGAGCAGTACTTC.

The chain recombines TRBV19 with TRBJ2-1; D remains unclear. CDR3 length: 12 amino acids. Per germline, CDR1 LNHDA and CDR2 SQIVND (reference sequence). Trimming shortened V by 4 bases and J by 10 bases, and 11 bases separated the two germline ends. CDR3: CASSTPSPEQFF. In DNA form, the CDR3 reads TGTGCCAGTAGTACCCCGAGCCCAGAGCAGTTCTTC.

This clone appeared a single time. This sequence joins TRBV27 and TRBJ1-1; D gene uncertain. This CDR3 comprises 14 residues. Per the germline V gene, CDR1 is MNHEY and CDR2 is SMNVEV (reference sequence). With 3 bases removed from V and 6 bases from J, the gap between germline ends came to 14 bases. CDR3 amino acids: CASSFRGGVAEAFF. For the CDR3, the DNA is TGTGCCAGCAGTTTTCGGGGTGGGGTCGCTGAAGCTTTCTTT.

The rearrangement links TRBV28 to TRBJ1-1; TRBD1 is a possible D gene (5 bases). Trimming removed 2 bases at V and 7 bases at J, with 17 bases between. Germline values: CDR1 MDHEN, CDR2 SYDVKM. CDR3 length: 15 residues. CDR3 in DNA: TGTGCCAGCAGTTTAGGGGGGACCCAACGGAGTGAAGCTTTCTTT. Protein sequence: CASSLGGTQRSEAFF. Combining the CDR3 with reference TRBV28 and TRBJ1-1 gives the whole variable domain DVKVTQSSRYLVKRTGEKVFLECVQDMDHENMFWYRQDPGLGLRLIYFSYDVKMKEKGDIPEGYSVSREKKERFSLILESASTNQTSMYLCASSLGGTQRSEAFFGQGTRLTVV.

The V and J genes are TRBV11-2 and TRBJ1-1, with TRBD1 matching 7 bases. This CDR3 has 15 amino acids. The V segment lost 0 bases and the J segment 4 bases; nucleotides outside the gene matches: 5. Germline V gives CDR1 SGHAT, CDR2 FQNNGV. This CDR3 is CASSLDPGGSTEAFF. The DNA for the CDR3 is TGTGCCAGCAGCTTAGATCCAGGGGGTTCCACTGAAGCTTTCTTT. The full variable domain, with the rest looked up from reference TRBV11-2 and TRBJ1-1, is EAGVAQSPRYKIIEKRQSVAFWCNPISGHATLYWYQQILGQGPKLLIQFQNNGVVDDSQLPKDRFSAERLKGVDSTLKIQPAKLEDSAVYLCASSLDPGGSTEAFFGQGTRLTVV.

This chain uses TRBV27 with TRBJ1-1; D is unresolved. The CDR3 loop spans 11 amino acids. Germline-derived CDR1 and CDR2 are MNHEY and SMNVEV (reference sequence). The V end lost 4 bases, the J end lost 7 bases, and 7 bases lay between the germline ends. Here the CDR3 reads CASSSGSEAFF. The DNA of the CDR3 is TGTGCCAGCAGTTCTGGGAGTGAAGCTTTCTTT.

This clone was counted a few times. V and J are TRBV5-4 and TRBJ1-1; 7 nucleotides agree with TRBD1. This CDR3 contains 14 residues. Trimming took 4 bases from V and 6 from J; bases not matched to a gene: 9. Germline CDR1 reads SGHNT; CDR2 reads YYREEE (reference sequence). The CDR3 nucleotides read TGTGCCAGCAGCCAAGGACAGGTCCCCCCTGAAGCTTTCTTT. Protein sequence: CASSQGQVPPEAFF.